This T cell receptor (beta chain) was documented in a study of cytomegalovirus exposure and HLA in healthy donors. The PCR ran on 60 Vbeta and 13 Jbeta primers. Libraries were prepared by immunoSEQ multiplex PCR; TCRdb keeps only in-frame clonotypes and omits some of them. The sample records approximately 140,000 clones, 82% being singletons. The ends lost 2 bases at V and 5 bases at J; junction bases unmatched: 7. The CDR3 consists of 15 residues. Germline V gene lookup returns CDR1 MGHRA and CDR2 YSYEKL. The J gene is TRBJ2-3, the V gene TRBV4-1, with 7 bases lining up with TRBD1. Material: PBMCs. The TCR comes from a man younger than 35 in good health and CMV-seropositive. The CDR3 DNA reads TGCGCCAGCAGCCAACCGACAGGGTGGGAAGATACGCAGTATTTT. It encodes CASSQPTGWEDTQYF.